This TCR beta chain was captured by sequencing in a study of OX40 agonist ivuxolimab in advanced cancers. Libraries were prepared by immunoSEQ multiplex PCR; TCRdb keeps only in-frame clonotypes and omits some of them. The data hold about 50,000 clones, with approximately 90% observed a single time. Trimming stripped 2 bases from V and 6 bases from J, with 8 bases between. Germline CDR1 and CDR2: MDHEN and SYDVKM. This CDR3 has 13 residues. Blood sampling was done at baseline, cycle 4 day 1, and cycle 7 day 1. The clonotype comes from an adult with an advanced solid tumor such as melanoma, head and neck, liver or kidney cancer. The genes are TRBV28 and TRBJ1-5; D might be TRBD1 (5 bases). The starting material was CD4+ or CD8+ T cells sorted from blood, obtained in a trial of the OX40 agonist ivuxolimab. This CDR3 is CASSLGRVQPQHF. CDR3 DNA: TGTGCCAGCAGTTTAGGCAGGGTTCAGCCCCAGCATTTT.